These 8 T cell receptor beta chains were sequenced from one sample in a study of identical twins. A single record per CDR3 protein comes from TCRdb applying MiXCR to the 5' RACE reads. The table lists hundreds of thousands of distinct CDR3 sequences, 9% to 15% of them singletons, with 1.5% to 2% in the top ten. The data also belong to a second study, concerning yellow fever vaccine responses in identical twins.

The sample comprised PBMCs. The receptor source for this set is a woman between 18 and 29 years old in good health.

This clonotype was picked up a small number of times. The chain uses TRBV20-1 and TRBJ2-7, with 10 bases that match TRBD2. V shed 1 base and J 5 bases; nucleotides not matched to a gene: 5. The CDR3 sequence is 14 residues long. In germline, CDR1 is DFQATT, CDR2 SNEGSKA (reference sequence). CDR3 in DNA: TGCAGTGCTAGAGCAGCGGGGGGGCAGAACGAGCAGTACGTC. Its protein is CSARAAGGQNEQYV.

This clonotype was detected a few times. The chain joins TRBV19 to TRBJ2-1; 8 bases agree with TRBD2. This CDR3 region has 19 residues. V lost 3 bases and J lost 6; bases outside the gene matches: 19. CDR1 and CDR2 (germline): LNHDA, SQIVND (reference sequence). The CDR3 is CASSIKGLWAGGGFNEQFF. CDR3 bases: TGTGCCAGTAGTATTAAGGGCCTTTGGGCGGGAGGAGGGTTCAATGAGCAGTTCTTC.

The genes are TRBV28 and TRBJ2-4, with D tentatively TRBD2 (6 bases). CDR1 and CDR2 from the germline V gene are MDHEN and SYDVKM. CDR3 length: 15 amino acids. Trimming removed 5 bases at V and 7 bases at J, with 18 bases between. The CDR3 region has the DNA TGTGCCAGCAGTCCGAATCGCGGGACCGGTAACATTCAGTACTTC. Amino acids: CASSPNRGTGNIQYF.

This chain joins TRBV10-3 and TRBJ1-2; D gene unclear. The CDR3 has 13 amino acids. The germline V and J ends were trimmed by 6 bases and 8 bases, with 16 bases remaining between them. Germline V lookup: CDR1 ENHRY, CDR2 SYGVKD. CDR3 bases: TGTGCCATCAGCGACCAGCCGACCGTCGGCTACACCTTC. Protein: CAISDQPTVGYTF.

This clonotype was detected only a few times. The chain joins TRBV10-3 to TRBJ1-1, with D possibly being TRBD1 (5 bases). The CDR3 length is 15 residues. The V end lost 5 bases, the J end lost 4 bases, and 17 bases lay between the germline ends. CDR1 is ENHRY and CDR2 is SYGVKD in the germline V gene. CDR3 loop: CAISKDSGDFTEAFF. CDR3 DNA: TGTGCCATCAGTAAAGACAGTGGCGACTTCACTGAAGCTTTCTTT.

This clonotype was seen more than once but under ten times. The CDR3 sequence: CASSSGQVLQETQYF. The CDR3 DNA is TGTGCCAGCAGCTCGGGACAGGTGCTTCAAGAGACCCAGTACTTC. This chain links TRBV11-2 with TRBJ2-5, with 8 bases matching TRBD1. Trimming at V came to 4 bases and at J to 2 bases, leaving 6 bases not matched to a gene. Germline-derived CDR1 and CDR2 are SGHAT and FQNNGV. This CDR3 spans 15 amino acids.

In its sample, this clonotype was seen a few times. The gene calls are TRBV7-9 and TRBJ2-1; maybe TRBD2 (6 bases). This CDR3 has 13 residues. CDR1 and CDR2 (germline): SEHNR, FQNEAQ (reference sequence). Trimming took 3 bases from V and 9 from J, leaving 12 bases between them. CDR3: CASSFSRGTEQFF. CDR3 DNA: TGTGCCAGCAGCTTTTCTCGCGGGACTGAGCAGTTCTTC.

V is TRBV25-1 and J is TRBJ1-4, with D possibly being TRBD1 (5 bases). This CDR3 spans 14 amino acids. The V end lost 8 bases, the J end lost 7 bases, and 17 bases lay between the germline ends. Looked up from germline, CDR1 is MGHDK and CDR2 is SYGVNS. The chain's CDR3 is CASGTGGTGEKLFF. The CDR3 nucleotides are TGTGCCAGCGGGACCGGGGGTACAGGTGAAAAACTGTTTTTT.